These 25 T cell receptor beta chains were sequenced from one sample in a study of human T cells and chemical hapten exposure (dated by TCRdb to 2020 to 2022). The time point tag for this specimen amounts to: healthy volunteer bleed at 2 weeks. Total RNA was extracted from unfractionated whole blood collected in Tempus Blood RNA tubes. Library preparation used RACE. Sequencing used a NextSeq 500. In-frame beta chains were kept once TCRdb had trimmed the public reads at Q25 with fastp and called clones with MiXCR. Each CDR3 protein appears once, grouped with its most common genes and DNA. The sample table shows some 93,000 distinct CDR3 sequences, and approximately 10% are seen once. 2.9% of the sample is held by the ten biggest clonotypes. The sample taken for sequencing was whole blood. These receptors were taken from a female donor in good health. Some clones in this sample may be carry-over from other donors' samples.

This clonotype was counted many times. The chain combines TRBV20-1 with TRBJ2-7; perhaps D is TRBD1 or TRBD2 (5 bases each). The germline V gene has CDR1 DFQATT and CDR2 SNEGSKA (reference sequence). Trimming stripped 6 bases from V and 0 bases from J, with 15 bases between. This CDR3 contains 14 residues. CDR3 loop: CSAILGQSSYEQYF. In DNA form, the CDR3 reads TGCAGTGCCATACTAGGACAAAGCTCCTACGAGCAGTACTTC.

The table lists this clonotype with a count of one. V and J are TRBV12-3 or TRBV12-4 and TRBJ1-5, with D possibly TRBD1 on 6 matching bases. This CDR3 is 15 amino acids long. V was trimmed by 5 bases and J by 7 bases, leaving 18 bases between them. This CDR3 reads CASSAINRDGQPQHF. The DNA of the CDR3 is TGTGCCAGCAGTGCCATCAACAGGGATGGGCAGCCCCAGCATTTT.

Only one count was recorded for this clonotype. CDR3 bases: TGTGCCAGCAGCCAAGGCGGGGGGGCACGCCAGCCCCAGCATTTT. Residues: CASSQGGGARQPQHF. The V call is TRBV3-1, the J call TRBJ1-5; TRBD1 might be the D (6 bases). The CDR3 sequence is 15 residues long. Germline V gene sequence: CDR1 LGHDT, CDR2 YNNKEL (reference sequence). The V and J ends lost 1 base and 7 bases respectively, with 14 bases between them. Full variable domain (missing parts from reference TRBV3-1 and TRBJ1-5): DTAVSQTPKYLVTQMGNDKSIKCEQNLGHDTMYWYKQDSKKFLKIMFSYNNKELIINETVPNRFSPKSPDKAHLNLHINSLELGDSAVYFCASSQGGGARQPQHFGDGTRLSIL.

A remark on this clonotype: This clone may be a read error of a much larger clone one base away. The CDR3 loop reads CASNEVLVGTQYF. The DNA of the CDR3 is TGCGCCAGCAATGAAGTCCTAGTTGGGACCCAGTACTTC. The J gene is TRBJ2-5, the V gene TRBV10-2; no reliable D call. Trimming stripped 7 bases from V and 7 bases from J, with 16 bases between. Looked up from germline, CDR1 is WSHSY and CDR2 is SAAADI. The CDR3 is made up of 13 amino acids.

V and J are TRBV5-1 and TRBJ2-5, with TRBD2 as a possible D gene (5 bases). V dropped 0 bases and J dropped 1 base, with 10 bases sitting between them. CDR3 length: 15 amino acids. Germline V gene lookup returns CDR1 SGHRS and CDR2 YFSETQ. The CDR3 region is CASSLGSGSQETQYF. DNA of the CDR3: TGCGCCAGCAGCTTGGGGTCTGGGAGCCAAGAGACCCAGTACTTC.

This clonotype was seen a few times. The rearrangement joins TRBV6-1 to TRBJ2-7, with D unresolved. Between the trimmed V and J ends, which lost 6 bases and 2 bases, there was a span of 14 bases. The germline V gene encodes CDR1 MNHNS and CDR2 SASEGT. CDR3 length equals 14 residues. CDR3 region: CASRSPQGTYEQYF. In DNA, the CDR3 is TGTGCCAGCAGAAGCCCACAAGGAACCTACGAGCAGTACTTC.

The chain uses TRBV5-4 and TRBJ2-3; a possible D gene is TRBD2 (6 bases). CDR1 and CDR2 (germline): SGHNT, YYREEE (reference sequence). V shed 2 bases and J shed 3 bases, with 16 bases lying between them. CDR3 size: 16 residues. This CDR3 reads CASSLADRGVTDTQYF. In DNA, the CDR3 is TGTGCCAGCAGCTTAGCGGACCGCGGGGTTACAGATACGCAGTATTTT.

The table lists this clonotype with many counts. The chain has TRBV29-1 and TRBJ2-3; TRBD1 matches 8 bases. Germline CDR1 SQVTM, CDR2 ANQGSEA. The V gene end was trimmed by 5 bases and the J gene end by 4 bases; junction bases not matched to a gene: 5. This CDR3 is 13 amino acids long. This CDR3 is CSVIQGAADTQYF. DNA of the CDR3: TGCAGCGTTATCCAGGGGGCTGCAGATACGCAGTATTTT.

The V and J genes are TRBV20-1 and TRBJ1-4; 7 nucleotides match TRBD1. The germline CDR1 and CDR2 sequences are DFQATT and SNEGSKA (reference sequence). The trim removed 0 bases at V and 7 bases at J, leaving 5 bases unmatched. The CDR3 sequence is 14 residues long. CDR3: CSARDGTVREKLFF. For the CDR3, the DNA is TGCAGTGCTAGAGATGGGACAGTGCGTGAAAAACTGTTTTTT.

In this sample, this clonotype turned up a few times. The chain recombines TRBV28 with TRBJ1-4; D is uncertain. The V gene's germline CDR1 is MDHEN and CDR2 SYDVKM. Trimming removed 6 bases from V and 1 base from J, with 9 bases in between. The CDR3 covers 14 residues. CDR3 nucleotides: TGTGCCAGCAGCTTGAAGCAAACTAATGAAAAACTGTTTTTT. Translated, it gives CASSLKQTNEKLFF.

On this clonotype: A much larger clone is a single base away; this may be a read error. The V call is TRBV10-3, the J call TRBJ2-1; 11 bases agree with TRBD2. Per germline, CDR1 ENHRY and CDR2 SYGVKD. The CDR3 contains 15 residues. As DNA, the CDR3 is TGTACCATCAGTGAGTCACTTAGCGGGAGGGGTGAGCAGTTCTTC. It yields the protein CTISESLSGRGEQFF.

A few counts support this clonotype. The chain is built from TRBV27 and TRBJ1-5; 8 bases line up with TRBD1. CDR3 length equals 15 residues. Germline V CDR1 and CDR2: MNHEY, SMNVEV (reference sequence). Trimming took 10 bases from V and 7 from J; bases not matched to a gene: 15. CDR3 in DNA: TGTGCCACCGGGCGGTTGGACAGGGCACACCAGCCCCAGCATTTT. It yields the protein CATGRLDRAHQPQHF.

The V gene is TRBV6-2 or TRBV6-3, the J gene TRBJ1-5; the D is unclear. The CDR3 has 13 amino acids. Trimming pared 2 bases from V and 7 bases from J, leaving 9 bases between. Per germline, CDR1 MNHEY and CDR2 SVGEGT. In DNA, the CDR3 is TGTGCCAGCAGTTACGACGTAGACCAGCCCCAGCATTTT. Amino acid sequence: CASSYDVDQPQHF.

This clonotype was detected only a few times. The chain joins TRBV5-1 to TRBJ2-1; D is unclear. CDR1 and CDR2 from the germline V gene are SGHRS and YFSETQ. V lost 6 bases and J 7 bases, leaving 14 bases between the germline ends. There are 13 residues in the CDR3. Written as DNA, the CDR3 is TGCGCCAGCACCACCGGGTCAAAAAATGAGCAGTTCTTC. Translating gives CASTTGSKNEQFF.

The rearrangement links TRBV24-1 to TRBJ2-1; 13 bases fit TRBD2. Germline V gene sequence: CDR1 KGHDR, CDR2 SFDVKD. The CDR3 has 16 residues. J lost 10 bases, V lost 4 bases, and 9 bases had no gene match. The CDR3 sequence is CATSDHGLAGVGEQFF. CDR3 DNA sequence: TGTGCCACCAGTGACCATGGACTAGCGGGAGTAGGGGAGCAGTTCTTC.

V usage is TRBV5-1 and J usage is TRBJ1-6; tentative D call: TRBD1 (5 bases). CDR3 length: 14 amino acids. Germline V CDR1 and CDR2: SGHRS, YFSETQ. Between the trimmed V and J ends, which lost 0 bases and 8 bases, there was a span of 9 bases. The CDR3 spells CASSLDRRDSPLHF. The CDR3 nucleotides are TGCGCCAGCAGCTTGGACAGGCGTGATTCACCCCTCCACTTT.

This clonotype turned up a few times. V usage is TRBV5-5 and J usage is TRBJ1-1; TRBD1 aligns across 8 bases. This CDR3 comprises 16 residues. The germline gives CDR1 SGHKS, CDR2 YYEKEE (reference sequence). Trimming removed 1 base from V and 5 bases from J; junction bases left unmatched: 10. The CDR3 spells CASSLSAGGAETEAFF. The CDR3 DNA reads TGTGCCAGCAGCTTGTCCGCAGGGGGCGCAGAAACTGAAGCTTTCTTT.

This rearrangement joins TRBV5-1 to TRBJ2-5, with 7 bases matching TRBD1. The V and J ends lost 0 bases and 1 base, in that order; junction bases with no gene match: 3. The CDR3 extends over 15 amino acids. CDR1 and CDR2 from the germline V gene are SGHRS and YFSETQ. Here the CDR3 DNA reads TGCGCCAGCAGCTTGGATGGGACAGTCCAAGAGACCCAGTACTTC. Protein: CASSLDGTVQETQYF.

This chain connects TRBV7-9 to TRBJ1-1; D gene ambiguous. The V gene's germline CDR1 is SEHNR and CDR2 FQNEAQ (reference sequence). Trimming removed 1 base at V and 11 bases at J, with 23 bases between. The CDR3 loop spans 16 amino acids. Written as DNA, the CDR3 is TGTGCCAGCAGCTTAGGTCAGCCCGAATGTAAGACAAGGGCTTTCTTT. Protein sequence: CASSLGQPECKTRAFF.

This clonotype has ten or more counts. In nucleotides, the CDR3 is TGTGCCAGCTCACCCGATGGGAATCAGCCCCAGCATTTT. Translation gives CASSPDGNQPQHF. This chain links TRBV18 with TRBJ1-5; D not certain. The CDR3 consists of 13 residues. Germline V gives CDR1 KGHSH, CDR2 LQKENI. Trimming took 3 bases from V and 4 from J, leaving 7 bases between them.

In its sample, this clonotype was seen a few times. The J gene is TRBJ2-7, the V gene TRBV3-1, with TRBD2 as a possible D gene (6 bases). This CDR3 spans 15 amino acids. Deletions cut 1 base from V and 3 bases from J, with 13 bases between. Looked up from germline, CDR1 is LGHDT and CDR2 is YNNKEL (reference sequence). In DNA, the CDR3 is TGTGCCAGCAGCCAAGTATTCGGGGGAGACTACGAGCAGTACTTC. Amino acid sequence: CASSQVFGGDYEQYF.

The chain employs TRBV20-1 and TRBJ2-3, with 7 bases matching TRBD2. Germline CDR1 and CDR2: DFQATT and SNEGSKA (reference sequence). The CDR3 contains 16 residues. V lost 0 bases and J lost 3; bases outside the gene matches: 9. CDR3 sequence: CSARDFAQRETDTQYF. In DNA, the CDR3 is TGCAGTGCTAGAGATTTCGCCCAGCGGGAAACAGATACGCAGTATTTT.

This clonotype appeared many times. The rearrangement links TRBV6-2 or TRBV6-3 to TRBJ1-1; a possible D gene is TRBD1 (6 bases). The length of the CDR3 is 14 residues. Trimming pared 5 bases from V and 5 bases from J, leaving 15 bases between. CDR1 MNHEY and CDR2 SVGEGT come from the germline V gene. CDR3 sequence reads: CASSDRTVETEAFF. In nucleotides, the CDR3 is TGTGCCAGCAGTGACCGGACAGTGGAAACTGAAGCTTTCTTT.

This clonotype appeared a single time. V usage is TRBV9 and J usage is TRBJ2-2; tentative D call: TRBD1 (6 bases). The CDR3 extends over 15 amino acids. Looked up from germline, CDR1 is SGDLS and CDR2 is YYNGEE. V shed 2 bases and J shed 0 bases, with 8 bases lying between them. CDR3 sequence reads: CASSVGTPNTGELFF. The CDR3 DNA reads as TGTGCCAGCAGCGTTGGGACACCGAACACCGGGGAGCTGTTTTTT. Full variable domain (rest looked up from reference TRBV9 and TRBJ2-2): DSGVTQTPKHLITATGQRVTLRCSPRSGDLSVYWYQQSLDQGLQFLIQYYNGEERAKGNILERFSAQQFPDLHSELNLSSLELGDSALYFCASSVGTPNTGELFFGEGSRLTVL.

This clonotype turned up a few times. The rearrangement uses TRBV11-2 and TRBJ2-3; 7 bases map to TRBD2. The CDR3 is 14 amino acids. After removal of 1 base from V and 4 bases from J, the junction contained 2 bases not matched to a gene. Germline values: CDR1 SGHAT, CDR2 FQNNGV. The CDR3 DNA follows: TGTGCCAGCAGCTTAGCGGGAGGAGCAGATACGCAGTATTTT. It specifies CASSLAGGADTQYF.